Listed below are T cell receptor beta chains from one sample, sequenced in a study of blood T cell repertoires in COVID-19. The protocol was immunoSEQ multiplex PCR, while the TCRdb copy is restricted to in-frame clones and leaves out a portion. The table lists about 250,000 clones, about 88% of them singletons. Specimen: PBMCs or T cells enriched from blood (not recorded which). Receptors originate from a woman aged 45-65 years who had recovered from COVID-19. Both conserved end residues are trimmed from each CDR3. Not every row has a clone size; where given, it reads once, few, many or a size class.

clone_size | v_call | cdr3_aa
NA | TRBV7-9 | ASSHTKREGTDTQY
NA | TRBV5-1 | ASSLVGGLDGELF
NA | TRBV27 | ASGTGATYEQY
NA | TRBV18 | ASSPTLTGGAEKLF
NA | TRBV21-1 | ASSKPDSSSAPTDSPLH
NA | TRBV19 | ASSRPLLAGEINEQF
NA | TRBV7-6 | ASSLAYRGTTYEQY
NA | TRBV4-3 | ASSQATGGYT
NA | TRBV5-6 | ASSPALREYGYT
NA | TRBV7-2 | ASSSGTGGTGGYT
NA | TRBV20-1 | SASLRGFAGELF
once | TRBV6-2/TRBV6-3 | ASSRGQGNSPLH
NA | TRBV30 | AWSVEGEQY
NA | TRBV28 | ASRPRDLRYNEQF
NA | TRBV29-1 | SSRLAGRTDTQY
NA | TRBV28 | ASRSRQGWNQPQH
NA | TRBV5-1 | ASSLAGAGQETQY
NA | TRBV5-8 | ASSRRRQQETQY
NA | TRBV3-1/TRBV3-2 | ASSQEIARVYGYT
NA | TRBV11-2 | ASSSYRGKDEKLF
NA | TRBV4-1 | ASSQPGTSYEQY
NA | TRBV4-3 | ASSQGDTPNTEAF
NA | TRBV19 | ASSMYRPRLAGVNNEQF
NA | TRBV5-1 | ASSEQGRYSPLH
NA | TRBV7-6 | ASSLFSSGRAGNIQY
NA | TRBV3-1/TRBV3-2 | ASSHVMNTEAF
NA | TRBV19 | ASSPWTSGVYNEQF
NA | TRBV7-9 | ASSLGGTSGRETAEQF
NA | TRBV18 | ASSTDLTDGYT
NA | TRBV7-3 | ASSPGAVMSYEQY
NA | TRBV28 | ASRQGGSNQPQH
NA | TRBV4-3 | ASMREWQGSTDTQY
NA | TRBV5-4 | ASTHRRGEETQY
NA | TRBV18 | ASSPNSKVSGANVLT
NA | TRBV27 | ASSLQGSGYGYT
NA | TRBV11-2 | ASSPQGGSYGYT
NA | TRBV9 | ASSAGGPGESGNTIY
NA | TRBV19 | ASSKSTGPLYEQY
NA | TRBV30 | AWSRTELGNTIY
NA | TRBV4-3 | ASSQERGSGGYT
NA | TRBV24-1 | ATSQQNEQF
NA | TRBV24-1 | ATSNGLAGYT
NA | TRBV28 | ASSFGGQGRYNEQF
NA | TRBV7-3 | ASSLTSGREETQY
NA | TRBV6-5 | ASSYSSKYEQF
NA | TRBV4-1 | ASSRGTGGSGNTIY